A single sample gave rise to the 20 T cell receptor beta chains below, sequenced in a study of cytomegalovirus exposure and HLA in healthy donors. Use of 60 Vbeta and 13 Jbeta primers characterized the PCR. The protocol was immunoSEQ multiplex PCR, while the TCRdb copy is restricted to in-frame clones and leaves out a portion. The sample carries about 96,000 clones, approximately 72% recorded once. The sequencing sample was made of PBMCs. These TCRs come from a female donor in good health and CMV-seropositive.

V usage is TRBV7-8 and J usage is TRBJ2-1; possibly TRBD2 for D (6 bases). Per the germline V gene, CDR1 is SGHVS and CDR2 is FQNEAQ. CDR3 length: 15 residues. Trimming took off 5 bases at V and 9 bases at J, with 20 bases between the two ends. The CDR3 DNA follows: TGTGCCAGCAGCCTGAGATCTACGGGAGAAGGTGAGCAGTTCTTC. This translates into CASSLRSTGEGEQFF.

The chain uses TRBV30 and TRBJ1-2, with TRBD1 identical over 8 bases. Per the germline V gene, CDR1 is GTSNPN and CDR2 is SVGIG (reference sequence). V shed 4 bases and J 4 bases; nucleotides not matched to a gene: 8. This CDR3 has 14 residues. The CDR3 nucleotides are TGTGCCTGGATTAGGACAGGGTCAAGCTATGGCTACACCTTC. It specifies CAWIRTGSSYGYTF.

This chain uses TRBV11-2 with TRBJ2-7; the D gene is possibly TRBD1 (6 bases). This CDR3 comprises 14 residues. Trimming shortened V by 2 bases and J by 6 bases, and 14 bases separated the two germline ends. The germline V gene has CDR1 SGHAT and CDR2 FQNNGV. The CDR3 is CASSLPITGPEQYF. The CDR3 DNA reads TGTGCCAGCAGCTTACCCATCACAGGGCCCGAGCAGTACTTC.

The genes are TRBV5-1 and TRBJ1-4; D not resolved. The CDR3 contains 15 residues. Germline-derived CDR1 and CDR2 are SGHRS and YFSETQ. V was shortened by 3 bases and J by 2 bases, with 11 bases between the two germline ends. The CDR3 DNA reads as TGCGCCAGCAGCTCTCTAGGTTCGACTAATGAAAAACTGTTTTTT. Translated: CASSSLGSTNEKLFF. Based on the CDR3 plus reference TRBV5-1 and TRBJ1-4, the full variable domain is KAGVTQTPRYLIKTRGQQVTLSCSPISGHRSVSWYQQTPGQGLQFLFEYFSETQRNKGNFPGRFSGRQFSNSRSEMNVSTLELGDSALYLCASSSLGSTNEKLFFGSGTQLSVL.

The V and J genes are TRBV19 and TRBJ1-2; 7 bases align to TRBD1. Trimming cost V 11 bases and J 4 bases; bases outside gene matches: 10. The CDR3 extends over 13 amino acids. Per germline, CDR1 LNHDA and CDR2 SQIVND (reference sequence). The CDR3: CASLDRDGYGYTF. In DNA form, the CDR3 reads TGTGCCTCTCTCGACAGGGACGGCTATGGCTACACCTTC.

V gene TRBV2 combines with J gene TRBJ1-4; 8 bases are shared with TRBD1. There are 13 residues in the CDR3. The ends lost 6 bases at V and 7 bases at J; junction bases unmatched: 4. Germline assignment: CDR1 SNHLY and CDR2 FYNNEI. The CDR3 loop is CASRSDRGEKLFF. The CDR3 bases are TGTGCCAGCAGATCCGACAGGGGTGAAAAACTGTTTTTT.

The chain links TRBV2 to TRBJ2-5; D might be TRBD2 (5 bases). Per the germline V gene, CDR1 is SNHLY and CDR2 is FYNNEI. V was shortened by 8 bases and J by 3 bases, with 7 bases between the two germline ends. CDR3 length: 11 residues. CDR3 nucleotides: TGTGCCAGCGGGCGGGAAGAGACCCAGTACTTC. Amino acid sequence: CASGREETQYF.

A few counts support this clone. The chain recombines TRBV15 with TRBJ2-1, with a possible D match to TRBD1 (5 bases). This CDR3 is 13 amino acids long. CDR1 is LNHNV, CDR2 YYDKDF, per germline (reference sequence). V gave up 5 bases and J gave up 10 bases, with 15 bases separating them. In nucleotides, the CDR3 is TGTGCCACCAGCCTGGGGCTCACCCTAGAGCAGTTCTTC. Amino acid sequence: CATSLGLTLEQFF.

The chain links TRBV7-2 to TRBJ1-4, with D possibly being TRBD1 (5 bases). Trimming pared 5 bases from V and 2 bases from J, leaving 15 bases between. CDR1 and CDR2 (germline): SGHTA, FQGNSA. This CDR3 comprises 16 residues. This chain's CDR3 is CASSARPGVTNEKLFF. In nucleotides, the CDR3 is TGTGCCAGCAGCGCCCGCCCGGGGGTGACTAATGAAAAACTGTTTTTT.

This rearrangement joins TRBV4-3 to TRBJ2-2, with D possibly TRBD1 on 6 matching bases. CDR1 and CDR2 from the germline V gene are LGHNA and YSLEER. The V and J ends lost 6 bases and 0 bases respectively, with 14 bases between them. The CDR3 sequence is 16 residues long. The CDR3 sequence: CASSRDGTSNTGELFF. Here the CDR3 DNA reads TGCGCCAGCAGTCGCGACGGGACATCGAACACCGGGGAGCTGTTTTTT.

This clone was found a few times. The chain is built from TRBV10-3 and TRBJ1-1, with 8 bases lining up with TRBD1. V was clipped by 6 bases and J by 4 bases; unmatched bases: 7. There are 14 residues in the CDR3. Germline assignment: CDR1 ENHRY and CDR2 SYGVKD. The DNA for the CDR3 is TGTGCCATCAGCGATACAGGGGGGTTCACTGAAGCTTTCTTT. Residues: CAISDTGGFTEAFF.

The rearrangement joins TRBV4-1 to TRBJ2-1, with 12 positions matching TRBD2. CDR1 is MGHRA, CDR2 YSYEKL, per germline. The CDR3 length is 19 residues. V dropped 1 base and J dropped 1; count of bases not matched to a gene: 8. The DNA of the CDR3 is TGCGCCAGCAGCCAAGGGCTAGCGGGAGGGGGGGTGTCCTACAATGAGCAGTTCTTC. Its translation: CASSQGLAGGGVSYNEQFF.

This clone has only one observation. Here the CDR3 reads CASSPTDRGGSPLHF. CDR3 bases: TGTGCCAGCAGCCCTACCGACAGGGGAGGTTCACCCCTCCACTTT. This sequence joins TRBV6-5 and TRBJ1-6, with 8 bases that match TRBD1. The J segment lost 9 bases and the V segment lost 6 bases, leaving 10 bases of the junction unmatched. Germline-derived CDR1 and CDR2 are MNHEY and SVGAGI. The CDR3 extends over 15 amino acids.

Written as DNA, the CDR3 is TGTGCCAGCAGCCCGGGACAGGGGGGGACTGAAGCTTTCTTT. Protein: CASSPGQGGTEAFF. The chain has TRBV7-3 and TRBJ1-1; 11 nucleotides align to TRBD1. The CDR3 sequence is 14 residues long. The germline CDR1 and CDR2 sequences are SGHTA and FQGTGA. V shed 5 bases and J 5 bases; nucleotides not matched to a gene: 4.

The CDR3 region is CASRNTDTGELFF. In DNA form, the CDR3 reads TGTGCCAGCAGAAATACAGACACCGGGGAGCTGTTTTTT. The genes are TRBV6-5 and TRBJ2-2, with D unclear. This CDR3 has 13 residues. V lost 6 bases, J lost 3 bases, and 8 bases lay in between. Germline V gives CDR1 MNHEY, CDR2 SVGAGI.

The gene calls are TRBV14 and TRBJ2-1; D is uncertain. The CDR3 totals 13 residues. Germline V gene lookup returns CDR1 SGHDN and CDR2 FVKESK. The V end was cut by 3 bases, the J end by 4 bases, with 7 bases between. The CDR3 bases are TGTGCCAGCAGCCAGGGCCAATACAATGAGCAGTTCTTC. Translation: CASSQGQYNEQFF.

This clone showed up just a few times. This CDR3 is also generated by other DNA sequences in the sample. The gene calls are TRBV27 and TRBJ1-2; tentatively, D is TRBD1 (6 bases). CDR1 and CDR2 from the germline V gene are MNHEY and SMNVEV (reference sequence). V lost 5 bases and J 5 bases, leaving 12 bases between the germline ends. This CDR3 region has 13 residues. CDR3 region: CASSAQGPYGYTF. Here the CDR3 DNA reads TGTGCCAGCAGTGCACAGGGCCCATATGGCTACACCTTC.

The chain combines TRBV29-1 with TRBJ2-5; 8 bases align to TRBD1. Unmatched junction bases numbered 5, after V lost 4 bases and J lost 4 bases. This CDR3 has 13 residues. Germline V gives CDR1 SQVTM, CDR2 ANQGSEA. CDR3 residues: CSVAEQGGETQYF. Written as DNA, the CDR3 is TGCAGCGTTGCCGAACAGGGGGGAGAGACCCAGTACTTC.

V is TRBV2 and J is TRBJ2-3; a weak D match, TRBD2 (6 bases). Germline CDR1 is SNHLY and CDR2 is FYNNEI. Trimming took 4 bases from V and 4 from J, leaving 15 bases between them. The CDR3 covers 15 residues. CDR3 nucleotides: TGTGCCAGCAGTGGGGGACTTGAGCGGGCAGATACGCAGTATTTT. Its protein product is CASSGGLERADTQYF.

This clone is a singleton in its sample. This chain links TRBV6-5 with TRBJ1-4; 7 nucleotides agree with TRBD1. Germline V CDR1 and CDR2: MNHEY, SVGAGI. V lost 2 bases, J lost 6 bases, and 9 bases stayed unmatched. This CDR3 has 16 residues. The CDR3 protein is CASSYTAGGSHEKLFF. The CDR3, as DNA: TGTGCCAGCAGTTACACTGCAGGGGGATCCCATGAAAAACTGTTTTTT.